Listed here is a single T cell receptor (beta chain). Researchers grouped second doses given at about 4 or about 12 weeks into one pool. The data are from a study of T cell responses to AZD1222 COVID-19 vaccine. Germline CDR1 MNHEY, CDR2 SMNVEV (reference sequence). The CDR3 extends over 15 amino acids. Assay used: immunoSEQ multiplex PCR; TCRdb lists only in-frame clones, some missing. The profile shows 180,000 or so clones, approximately 91% of them singletons. The chain uses TRBV27 and TRBJ2-1; 15 positions match TRBD2. The TCR sequence derives from an adult who received the AZD1222 COVID-19 vaccine. The material was peripheral blood, obtained 28 days after the second AZD1222 dose. The CDR3 loop is CGTSGGAGSYNEQFF. CDR3 bases: TGTGGGACTAGCGGGGGGGCGGGTTCCTACAATGAGCAGTTCTTC.